One TCR beta chain is described in this entry. Its cognate antigen is unknown. Each CDR3 protein is one row after TCRdb ran MiXCR on the RT-PCR reads. The data hold some 190,000 distinct CDR3 sequences, with approximately 15% observed a single time. V gave up 6 bases and J gave up 6 bases; unmatched junction bases: 10. The CDR3 is 14 residues long. The sample originates from a study of response to subunit inactivated influenza vaccine. Overall study results and limits: Seasonal influenza vaccination, on each occasion, was suggested by the authors to recruit few new T cells.

This sequence joins TRBV12-3 or TRBV12-4 and TRBJ2-7; 8 positions match TRBD1. This specimen was CD8+ T cells sorted from PBMCs, taken about 5 days after vaccination. The sequence derives from a man aged 50 to 60 who received an inactivated influenza vaccine. The CDR3 spells CASSPGTGGPEQYF. The CDR3 DNA sequence: TGTGCCAGCAGCCCCGGTACAGGGGGTCCCGAGCAGTACTTC.